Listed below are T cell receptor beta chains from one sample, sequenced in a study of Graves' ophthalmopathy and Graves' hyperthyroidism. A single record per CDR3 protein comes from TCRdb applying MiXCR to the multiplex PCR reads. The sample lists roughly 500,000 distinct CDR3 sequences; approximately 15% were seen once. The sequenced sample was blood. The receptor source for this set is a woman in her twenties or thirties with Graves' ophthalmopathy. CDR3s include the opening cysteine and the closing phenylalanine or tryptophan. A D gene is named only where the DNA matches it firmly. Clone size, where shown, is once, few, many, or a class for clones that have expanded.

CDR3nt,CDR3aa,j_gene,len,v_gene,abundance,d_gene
TGCGCCAGCAGCCAAGATCTGTCCCCGAACACTGAAGCTTTCTTT,CASSQDLSPNTEAFF,TRBJ1-1,15,TRBV4-1,many,NA
TGTGCCAGCAGTTACTTTGACAGGGCATCCGGAAACACCACATATTTT,CASSYFDRASGNTTYF,TRBJ1-3,16,TRBV12-3/TRBV12-4,many,TRBD1
TGTGCCACCAGTGAAGGCGGGGGCCCCGGGGAGACCCAGTACTTC,CATSEGGGPGETQYF,TRBJ2-5,15,TRBV24-1,NA,NA
TGCGCCAGCAACCTGGACGCGAGCTCCTACGAGCAGTACTTC,CASNLDASSYEQYF,TRBJ2-7,14,TRBV4-1,many,NA
TGTGCCAGCAGCTTAGAACCAGGGAGAGAGACCCAGTACTTC,CASSLEPGRETQYF,TRBJ2-5,14,TRBV7-9,NA,NA
TGTGCCAGCAGTGGGACCGAGTCTAGCTCCTATAATTCACCCCTCCACTTT,CASSGTESSSYNSPLHF,TRBJ1-6,17,TRBV7-2,NA,NA
TGTGCCAGTACTGGCCGCGGGACAGGATCCTGGGAGCAGTACTTC,CASTGRGTGSWEQYF,TRBJ2-7,15,TRBV19,NA,TRBD1
TGTGCCAGCTCGCAGGGTGGTGGTTCACCCCTCCACTTT,CASSQGGGSPLHF,TRBJ1-6,13,TRBV27,many,NA
TGCAGTGCTAGAGATGGGGATAAGGGACTAGCGGATGGGGAGACCCAGTACTTC,CSARDGDKGLADGETQYF,TRBJ2-5,18,TRBV20-1,many,TRBD2
TGTGCCAGCAGCCCGAGCTCCCGACAGGGAGCTTACTATGGCTACACCTTC,CASSPSSRQGAYYGYTF,TRBJ1-2,17,TRBV11-2,many,TRBD1
TGTGCCACCTCGGACAGCAGAAATTCACCCCTCCACTTT,CATSDSRNSPLHF,TRBJ1-6,13,TRBV6-2/TRBV6-3,many,NA
TGTGCCAGCGGCTTCATTCCGGGACTACTAAGCTCCTACGAGCAGTACTTC,CASGFIPGLLSSYEQYF,TRBJ2-7,17,TRBV6-1,NA,TRBD2
TGTGCCAGCAGCTGGGGGAGCCGGGAGGCTTTCTTT,CASSWGSREAFF,TRBJ1-1,12,TRBV5-5,few,NA
TGTGCCAGCAGTGTGGGGCACGGCTACACCTTC,CASSVGHGYTF,TRBJ1-2,11,TRBV25-1,many,NA
TGTGCCAGATCATCACTAGCGGGAGCATGTACCGGGGAGCTGTTTTTT,CARSSLAGACTGELFF,TRBJ2-2,16,TRBV12-3/TRBV12-4,many,TRBD2
TGTGCCAGCTCACTCTCGACAGGTCCCAATCAGCCCCAGCATTTT,CASSLSTGPNQPQHF,TRBJ1-5,15,TRBV18,NA,NA
TGTGCCATCTCCGAGAAGGGGAATCAGCCCCAGCATTTT,CAISEKGNQPQHF,TRBJ1-5,13,TRBV10-3,many,NA
TGCGCCAGCAGACCAGACAGGGGCCAGCCCCAGCATTTT,CASRPDRGQPQHF,TRBJ1-5,13,TRBV5-1,few,TRBD1
TGTGCCAGCAGACGTACAGGGGCTGGCACCGGGGAGCTGTTTTTT,CASRRTGAGTGELFF,TRBJ2-2,15,TRBV6-1,few,TRBD1
TGTGCCAGCAGGCGGGGGAGGGGCTCGAGCTACGAGCAGTACTTC,CASRRGRGSSYEQYF,TRBJ2-7,15,TRBV11-2,many,TRBD2
TGTGCCAGCAGTTTCTCCTACGAGCAGTACTTC,CASSFSYEQYF,TRBJ2-7,11,TRBV12-3/TRBV12-4,many,NA
TGTGCCTGGAGAGACAGGTCCTTCTCCTACGAGCAGTACTTC,CAWRDRSFSYEQYF,TRBJ2-7,14,TRBV30,many,NA
TGTGCCACCAGCCGGGGAGGCGAGACCCAGTACTTC,CATSRGGETQYF,TRBJ2-5,12,TRBV24-1,many,NA
TGCGCCAGCAGCCAAGCTCCTCGGGACAGACTAGAGACCCAGTACTTC,CASSQAPRDRLETQYF,TRBJ2-5,16,TRBV4-1,NA,TRBD1
TGTGCCAGCAGTTCCGGGATAGAGGGTACCGGGGAGCTGTTTTTT,CASSSGIEGTGELFF,TRBJ2-2,15,TRBV12-3/TRBV12-4,many,NA
TGTGCCAGCAGCCAATGGAAAGACCGAGACTATGGCTACACCTTC,CASSQWKDRDYGYTF,TRBJ1-2,15,TRBV14,many,NA
TGTGCCAGCAGTCTCAAAGGGACAGGACCCCCCTACGAGCAGTACTTC,CASSLKGTGPPYEQYF,TRBJ2-7,16,TRBV12-3/TRBV12-4,many,TRBD1
TGTGCCAGCAGCCACTTCGCAATGGGGGACTACGAGCAGTACTTC,CASSHFAMGDYEQYF,TRBJ2-7,15,TRBV3-1,few,NA
TGTGCCAGCAGCCCCCGACTAGCGGGGGAGCTGTTTTTT,CASSPRLAGELFF,TRBJ2-2,13,TRBV7-6,many,TRBD2
TGCAGTGCTAGAGATCAGAGGGGCGGGAGGGAGACCCAGTACTTC,CSARDQRGGRETQYF,TRBJ2-5,15,TRBV20-1,many,TRBD2
TGTGCCACCACGGGGGGGTACAACGAGCAGTACTTC,CATTGGYNEQYF,TRBJ2-7,12,TRBV11-2,many,TRBD2
TGTGCCAGCAGCTTAGCCAGTGAAGCCACCGGGGAGCTGTTTTTT,CASSLASEATGELFF,TRBJ2-2,15,TRBV7-6,many,NA
TGTGCCAGCAGTTCCGGGACAGGGTATAATTCACCCCTCCACTTT,CASSSGTGYNSPLHF,TRBJ1-6,15,TRBV7-9,many,TRBD1
TGTGCCAGCAGCCCCCGGGAGGAGAACTATGGCTACACCTTC,CASSPREENYGYTF,TRBJ1-2,14,TRBV7-9,NA,NA
TGCAGTGCTAGGAATTGGGGGACCCCAGGGCTTTCCAATCAGCCCCAGCATTTT,CSARNWGTPGLSNQPQHF,TRBJ1-5,18,TRBV20-1,NA,NA
TGTGCCAGCAGTGGATACGATTCCGGGACAGGGCACACTGAAGCTTTCTTT,CASSGYDSGTGHTEAFF,TRBJ1-1,17,TRBV6-1,many,TRBD1
TGTGCCTGGAGTGTACGACAGGGGATATACAATGAGCAGTTCTTC,CAWSVRQGIYNEQFF,TRBJ2-1,15,TRBV30,NA,TRBD1
TGTGCCAGCAGCTATATCGGGGGGGTACAAGAGACCCAGTACTTC,CASSYIGGVQETQYF,TRBJ2-5,15,TRBV11-2,many,TRBD2
TGTGCCAGCACTATCGGACTGATTTTAGACTCCTACGAGCAGTACTTC,CASTIGLILDSYEQYF,TRBJ2-7,16,TRBV2,many,NA
TGTGCCAGCACCCCGCAAGCCGGGACAGCTTCCTATGGCTACACCTTC,CASTPQAGTASYGYTF,TRBJ1-2,16,TRBV2,NA,TRBD1
TGTGCCAGCAGTTACTCAATATGGACCTCTAACTATGGCTACACCTTC,CASSYSIWTSNYGYTF,TRBJ1-2,16,TRBV6-5,NA,NA
TGTGCCAGCAGTTTTGGGTGGACAGAGAACACTGAAGCTTTCTTT,CASSFGWTENTEAFF,TRBJ1-1,15,TRBV12-3/TRBV12-4,many,NA
TGTGCCAGCGGAAAGGGACGGCCGGATCACACTGAAGCTTTCTTT,CASGKGRPDHTEAFF,TRBJ1-1,15,TRBV6-1,NA,NA
TGTGCCAGCAGTTCGCCGACACTCGGAAACACCATATATTTT,CASSSPTLGNTIYF,TRBJ1-3,14,TRBV6-5,many,NA
TGTGCCAGCAGTTTAGCGGGACAGGGGGACTACGAGCAGTACTTC,CASSLAGQGDYEQYF,TRBJ2-7,15,TRBV28,many,TRBD1
TGCAGTGCGACTGAGTTGGGGGACTCCTACGAGCAGTACTTC,CSATELGDSYEQYF,TRBJ2-7,14,TRBV20-1,many,NA
TGTGCCAGCAGCTTCGAGACCCCCAAAAACATTCAGTACTTC,CASSFETPKNIQYF,TRBJ2-4,14,TRBV13,NA,NA
TGTGCTAGTGGTTTGGACGTAATGGCGGAGACCCAGTACTTC,CASGLDVMAETQYF,TRBJ2-5,14,TRBV12-5,NA,NA
TGTGCCAGCAGTGAAGCGGTACAGGGGGGATACTATGGCTACACCTTC,CASSEAVQGGYYGYTF,TRBJ1-2,16,TRBV6-1,many,TRBD1
TGTGCCAGCAGCACCGGGACAGGGCCCTACAATGAGCAGTTCTTC,CASSTGTGPYNEQFF,TRBJ2-1,15,TRBV7-6,NA,TRBD1
TGTGCCAGCAGATTCCTAGCGGGAAAACAAGAGACCCAGTACTTC,CASRFLAGKQETQYF,TRBJ2-5,15,TRBV11-1,many,TRBD2
TGTGCCAGCAGCGTAGGGGTCTCTCAAGAGACCCAGTACTTC,CASSVGVSQETQYF,TRBJ2-5,14,TRBV9,few,NA
TGTGCCAGCAGTGATAGTCCCCTCGGGGAGACCCAGTACTTC,CASSDSPLGETQYF,TRBJ2-5,14,TRBV27,many,NA
TGTGCCAGCAGTTTAAAGACAGGGTTCACAGATACGCAGTATTTT,CASSLKTGFTDTQYF,TRBJ2-3,15,TRBV12-3/TRBV12-4,NA,TRBD1
TGTGCCAGCAGCCCGGGACAGGGCAGCATTAAGTACTTC,CASSPGQGSIKYF,TRBJ2-4,13,TRBV7-2,NA,TRBD1